Below, 15 T cell receptor beta chains from the same sample are listed, as sequenced in a study of blood T cell repertoires in COVID-19. Sequencing was performed with immunoSEQ multiplex PCR; in TCRdb, only in-frame clones are kept and a portion is missing. The sample records over 130,000 clones, about four fifths being singletons. Sequenced input: peripheral blood. These receptors came from a man aged 25 to 45 with COVID-19, enrolled during active disease.

The V and J genes are TRBV5-1 and TRBJ1-5, with D possibly matching TRBD1 (5 bases). CDR3 length: 14 residues. Germline-derived CDR1 and CDR2 are SGHRS and YFSETQ. The V and J ends lost 4 bases and 5 bases respectively, with 13 bases between them. The chain's CDR3 is CASSPEGRDQPQHF. The CDR3 DNA follows: TGCGCCAGCAGCCCGGAGGGGAGGGATCAGCCCCAGCATTTT. Drawing the rest from reference TRBV5-1 and TRBJ1-5, the complete variable domain is KAGVTQTPRYLIKTRGQQVTLSCSPISGHRSVSWYQQTPGQGLQFLFEYFSETQRNKGNFPGRFSGRQFSNSRSEMNVSTLELGDSALYLCASSPEGRDQPQHFGDGTRLSIL.

The rearrangement uses TRBV30 and TRBJ2-7; tentative D call: TRBD1 (5 bases). Trimming pared 2 bases from V and 0 bases from J, leaving 14 bases between. CDR3 length: 15 residues. CDR1 is GTSNPN and CDR2 is SVGIG in the germline V gene (reference sequence). In nucleotides, the CDR3 is TGTGCCTGGAGTAACCCGACAGCTTACTCCTACGAGCAGTACTTC. Amino acid sequence: CAWSNPTAYSYEQYF.

The chain has TRBV28 and TRBJ1-1, with 7 bases identical to TRBD1. V gave up 5 bases and J gave up 9 bases; unmatched junction bases: 15. Germline CDR1 reads MDHEN; CDR2 reads SYDVKM. The CDR3 runs to 15 residues. As DNA, the CDR3 is TGTGCCAGCAGTAGAGGAGATCACAGGGGAACACAAGCTTTCTTT. This translates into CASSRGDHRGTQAFF.

The chain is built from TRBV25-1 and TRBJ2-7; D perhaps matches TRBD2 (6 bases). The length of the CDR3 is 16 residues. Trimming took 4 bases from V and 4 from J, leaving 20 bases between them. Germline V gene lookup returns CDR1 MGHDK and CDR2 SYGVNS. The CDR3: CASSGGTARGAYEQYF. The CDR3 DNA sequence: TGTGCCAGCAGTGGGGGGACTGCCCGGGGAGCGTACGAGCAGTACTTC.

The rearrangement links TRBV14 to TRBJ2-4; D possibly corresponds to TRBD2 (5 bases). The CDR3 length is 13 residues. Trimming took off 4 bases at V and 11 bases at J, with 15 bases between the two ends. The germline gives CDR1 SGHDN, CDR2 FVKESK. CDR3 protein: CASSPPFGVFQYF. As DNA, the CDR3 is TGTGCCAGCAGCCCCCCATTCGGGGTATTTCAGTACTTC.

The chain employs TRBV15 and TRBJ2-7; D call uncertain. The CDR3 totals 16 residues. From germline, CDR1 is LNHNV and CDR2 YYDKDF (reference sequence). The V gene lost 0 bases and the J gene lost 0 bases, with 12 bases spanning the gap. The CDR3 bases are TGTGCCACCAGCAGAGATGGGCGCTATAGCTCCTACGAGCAGTACTTC. Its protein product is CATSRDGRYSSYEQYF.

The table lists this clone with a few counts. This chain joins TRBV2 and TRBJ1-5; TRBD1 matches at 9 bases. The V and J ends lost 5 bases and 4 bases, in that order; junction bases with no gene match: 6. The germline V gene has CDR1 SNHLY and CDR2 FYNNEI. The CDR3 runs to 15 residues. In nucleotides, the CDR3 is TGTGCCAGCAGTCGGACAGGGGAAAGAAATCAGCCCCAGCATTTT. It encodes CASSRTGERNQPQHF.

This chain connects TRBV2 to TRBJ2-7; TRBD2 matches 7 bases. Germline V gene sequence: CDR1 SNHLY, CDR2 FYNNEI. This CDR3 is 17 amino acids long. The J segment lost 2 bases and the V segment lost 0 bases, leaving 10 bases of the junction unmatched. CDR3 coding DNA: TGTGCCAGCAGTGAAGCTTTCCGGCTAGCGGTCGCCTACGAGCAGTACTTC. Protein product: CASSEAFRLAVAYEQYF.

This sequence joins TRBV19 and TRBJ1-2; TRBD1 might be the D (5 bases). The V and J ends lost 7 bases and 4 bases respectively, with 19 bases between them. This CDR3 comprises 15 residues. Looked up from germline, CDR1 is LNHDA and CDR2 is SQIVND (reference sequence). In DNA form, the CDR3 reads TGTGCCAGTACTACACAGGCCCGCGGGAGCTATGGCTACACCTTC. Translating it yields CASTTQARGSYGYTF.

The chain uses TRBV12-3 or TRBV12-4 and TRBJ2-5; D remains unclear. V was shortened by 3 bases and J by 5 bases, with 10 bases between the two germline ends. This CDR3 has 13 residues. The CDR3 DNA reads as TGTGCCAGCAGTTTCAACGTCGAGGAGACCCAGTACTTC. This translates into CASSFNVEETQYF.

This rearrangement joins TRBV7-9 to TRBJ2-7; D possibly corresponds to TRBD1 (6 bases). With 5 bases removed from V and 2 bases from J, the gap between germline ends came to 13 bases. CDR1 and CDR2 (germline): SEHNR, FQNEAQ (reference sequence). The CDR3 loop spans 14 amino acids. The CDR3 sequence: CASSIGTPAYEQYF. In nucleotides, the CDR3 is TGTGCCAGCAGCATCGGGACACCAGCCTACGAGCAGTACTTC.

V is TRBV2 and J is TRBJ2-1; possible D gene TRBD2, 6 bases. Germline V gives CDR1 SNHLY, CDR2 FYNNEI. The germline V and J ends were trimmed by 6 bases and 8 bases, with 11 bases remaining between them. The CDR3 length is 12 residues. CDR3 amino acids: CASSRRVDEQFF. CDR3 coding DNA: TGTGCCAGCAGCCGGAGGGTCGATGAGCAGTTCTTC. Complete variable domain (other parts from reference TRBV2 and TRBJ2-1): EPEVTQTPSHQVTQMGQEVILRCVPISNHLYFYWYRQILGQKVEFLVSFYNNEISEKSEIFDDQFSVERPDGSNFTLKIRSTKLEDSAMYFCASSRRVDEQFFGPGTRLTVL.

This chain connects TRBV4-3 to TRBJ1-1; D not certain. This CDR3 has 14 residues. Germline V gene lookup returns CDR1 LGHNA and CDR2 YSLEER. The ends were cut back, 3 bases at V and 1 base at J, with 9 bases in the middle. In DNA form, the CDR3 reads TGCGCCAGCAGCCATTACGGTTCGAACACTGAAGCTTTCTTT. It specifies CASSHYGSNTEAFF.

CDR3 sequence reads: CASSPGQLSYEQYF. The CDR3, as DNA: TGTGCCAGCAGCCCGGGACAACTCTCCTACGAGCAGTACTTC. This chain uses TRBV5-6 with TRBJ2-7; the D gene is possibly TRBD1 (6 bases). The CDR3 extends over 14 amino acids. Germline CDR1 reads SGHDT; CDR2 reads YYEEEE. The V and J ends lost 4 bases and 0 bases respectively, with 11 bases between them.

The rearrangement joins TRBV7-6 to TRBJ1-5; the D gene is possibly TRBD1 (6 bases). The CDR3 consists of 21 residues. Per germline, CDR1 SGHVS and CDR2 FNYEAQ. The V end was cut by 8 bases, the J end by 0 bases, with 32 bases between. As DNA, the CDR3 is TGTGCCAGCCCAACTGCGGGCCAACTACCTTTGGGGGCATATAGCAATCAGCCCCAGCATTTT. Translating gives CASPTAGQLPLGAYSNQPQHF. Together with reference TRBV7-6 and TRBJ1-5, the CDR3 gives the full variable domain: GAGVSQSPRYKVTKRGQDVALRCDPISGHVSLYWYRQALGQGPEFLTYFNYEAQQDKSGLPNDRFSAERPEGSISTLTIQRTEQRDSAMYRCASPTAGQLPLGAYSNQPQHFGDGTRLSIL.